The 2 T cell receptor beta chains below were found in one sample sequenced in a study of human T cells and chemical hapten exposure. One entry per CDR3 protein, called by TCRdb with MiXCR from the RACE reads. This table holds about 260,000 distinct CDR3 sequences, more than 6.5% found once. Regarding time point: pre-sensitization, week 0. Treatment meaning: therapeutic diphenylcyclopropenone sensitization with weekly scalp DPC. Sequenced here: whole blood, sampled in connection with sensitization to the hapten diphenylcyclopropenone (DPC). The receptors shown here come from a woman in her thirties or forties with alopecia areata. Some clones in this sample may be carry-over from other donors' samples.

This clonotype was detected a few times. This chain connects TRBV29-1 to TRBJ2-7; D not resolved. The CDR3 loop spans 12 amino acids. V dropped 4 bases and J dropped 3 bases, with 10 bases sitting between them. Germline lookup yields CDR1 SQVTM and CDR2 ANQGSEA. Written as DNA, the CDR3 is TGCAGCGTTGCGCCCACCTACTACGAGCAGTACTTC. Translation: CSVAPTYYEQYF.

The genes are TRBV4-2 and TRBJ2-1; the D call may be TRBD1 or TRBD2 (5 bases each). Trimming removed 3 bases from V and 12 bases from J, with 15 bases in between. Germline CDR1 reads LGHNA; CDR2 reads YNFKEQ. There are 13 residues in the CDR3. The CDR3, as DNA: TGTGCCAGCAGCCAGTCAACGTCGGGGCTGCAGTTCTTC. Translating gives CASSQSTSGLQFF.